The 23 T cell receptor beta chains below all came from one sample that was sequenced in a study of identical twins. MiXCR was run by TCRdb on the 5' RACE reads, yielding one entry per CDR3 protein. Among 540,000 or so distinct CDR3 sequences, about a fifth were seen once, and the ten largest hold around 0.5%. These data were likewise used in another study, on yellow fever vaccine responses in identical twins.

What was sequenced was CD4+ T cells sorted from blood. The receptors were sampled from a woman under 30 in good health.

This clonotype was observed at least ten times. The V call is TRBV12-3 or TRBV12-4, the J call TRBJ1-1; D gene unclear. The CDR3 length is 14 residues. V lost 3 bases and J 1 base, leaving 9 bases between the germline ends. This CDR3 is CASSFGLQNTEAFF. DNA of the CDR3: TGTGCCAGCAGTTTTGGACTTCAGAACACTGAAGCTTTCTTT.

This rearrangement joins TRBV19 to TRBJ1-2; 9 nucleotides align to TRBD1. V lost 3 bases to trimming and J lost 3 bases; unmatched junction nucleotides: 2. Germline lookup yields CDR1 LNHDA and CDR2 SQIVND (reference sequence). The CDR3 runs 14 residues. The CDR3 coding sequence is TGTGCCAGTAGTATGGACAGGGGAGACTATGGCTACACCTTC. Translating gives CASSMDRGDYGYTF.

There are a few counts of this clonotype. The chain couples TRBV7-9 to TRBJ1-3; 8 bases are a match to TRBD1. The CDR3 covers 13 residues. Trimming at V came to 10 bases and at J to 4 bases, leaving 6 bases not matched to a gene. Germline lookup yields CDR1 SEHNR and CDR2 FQNEAQ (reference sequence). CDR3 sequence (DNA): TGTGCCACGGACAGGGCCACCGGAAACACCATATATTTT. Protein sequence: CATDRATGNTIYF.

This clonotype was found a few times. The chain couples TRBV19 to TRBJ2-1; 8 bases are a match to TRBD1. The V gene's germline CDR1 is LNHDA and CDR2 SQIVND (reference sequence). The CDR3 extends over 14 amino acids. After removal of 4 bases from V and 8 bases from J, the junction contained 7 bases not matched to a gene. The chain's CDR3 is CASSTNRGEYEQFF. As DNA, the CDR3 is TGTGCCAGTAGTACGAACAGGGGGGAGTATGAGCAGTTCTTC.

V usage is TRBV29-1 and J usage is TRBJ2-5; TRBD2 agrees at 9 bases. The J segment lost 4 bases and the V segment lost 7 bases, leaving 4 bases of the junction unmatched. Germline V CDR1 and CDR2: SQVTM, ANQGSEA. The CDR3 has 12 residues. The CDR3 sequence: CSAEAGGETQYF. CDR3 bases: TGCAGCGCGGAAGCGGGGGGAGAGACCCAGTACTTC.

The chain has TRBV11-2 and TRBJ2-3; 7 nucleotides agree with TRBD2. Germline CDR1 reads SGHAT; CDR2 reads FQNNGV. V shed 4 bases and J 1 base; nucleotides not matched to a gene: 11. CDR3 length equals 17 residues. CDR3 bases: TGTGCCAGCAGCTACAGCGGGACCCCCCTCCGCACAGATACGCAGTATTTT. Protein product: CASSYSGTPLRTDTQYF. Full variable domain (missing parts from reference TRBV11-2 and TRBJ2-3): EAGVAQSPRYKIIEKRQSVAFWCNPISGHATLYWYQQILGQGPKLLIQFQNNGVVDDSQLPKDRFSAERLKGVDSTLKIQPAKLEDSAVYLCASSYSGTPLRTDTQYFGPGTRLTVL.

The table lists this clonotype with a few counts. This rearrangement joins TRBV3-1 to TRBJ1-6; D is unresolved. V was clipped by 4 bases and J by 7 bases, with 11 bases between them. The CDR3 is 14 residues long. Germline CDR1 and CDR2: LGHDT and YNNKEL (reference sequence). The CDR3 DNA sequence: TGTGCCAGCAGCCCGGGCACCCGAAATTCACCCCTCCACTTT. Amino acids: CASSPGTRNSPLHF. Full variable domain (rest looked up from reference TRBV3-1 and TRBJ1-6): DTAVSQTPKYLVTQMGNDKSIKCEQNLGHDTMYWYKQDSKKFLKIMFSYNNKELIINETVPNRFSPKSPDKAHLNLHINSLELGDSAVYFCASSPGTRNSPLHFGNGTRLTVT.

The CDR3 spells CASSPQGVPNTGELFF. The CDR3 DNA follows: TGTGCCAGCAGCCCCCAAGGGGTTCCGAACACCGGGGAGCTGTTTTTT. V and J are TRBV7-8 and TRBJ2-2; a weak D match, TRBD1 (5 bases). The CDR3 runs 16 residues. Germline-derived CDR1 and CDR2 are SGHVS and FQNEAQ. Trimming took off 5 bases at V and 0 bases at J, with 13 bases between the two ends.

This clonotype came up many times. The CDR3 reads CASSSSTGTANYGYTF. CDR3 DNA: TGTGCCAGCAGTTCGAGCACCGGGACAGCGAACTATGGCTACACCTTC. The rearrangement uses TRBV25-1 and TRBJ1-2, with 7 bases aligning to TRBD1. Germline V CDR1 and CDR2: MGHDK, SYGVNS. V shed 5 bases, J shed 2 bases, and the junction held 11 bases outside the gene matches. This CDR3 comprises 16 residues.

J is TRBJ1-5 and V is TRBV7-9, with D perhaps TRBD1 (6 bases). CDR1 and CDR2 from the germline V gene are SEHNR and FQNEAQ (reference sequence). Trimming shortened V by 2 bases and J by 7 bases, and 9 bases separated the two germline ends. The CDR3 spans 13 residues. The CDR3 spells CASSLTQGQPQHF. CDR3 in DNA: TGTGCCAGCAGCTTAACACAGGGACAGCCCCAGCATTTT.

This clonotype was seen repeatedly, ten times or more. The chain links TRBV12-3 or TRBV12-4 to TRBJ1-1; no clear D gene. The CDR3 is 11 residues long. Trimming shortened V by 3 bases and J by 4 bases, and 3 bases separated the two germline ends. This chain's CDR3 is CASSFRTEAFF. For the CDR3, the DNA is TGTGCCAGCAGTTTTCGCACTGAAGCTTTCTTT.

The gene calls are TRBV3-1 and TRBJ1-2; 9 bases are a match to TRBD1. The ends lost 4 bases at V and 2 bases at J; junction bases unmatched: 5. The germline V gene encodes CDR1 LGHDT and CDR2 YNNKEL (reference sequence). CDR3 length: 15 residues. The CDR3 reads CASSRSGQGNYGYTF. In DNA form, the CDR3 reads TGTGCCAGCAGCCGATCTGGACAGGGGAACTATGGCTACACCTTC. The full variable domain, its missing parts supplied by reference TRBV3-1 and TRBJ1-2, is DTAVSQTPKYLVTQMGNDKSIKCEQNLGHDTMYWYKQDSKKFLKIMFSYNNKELIINETVPNRFSPKSPDKAHLNLHINSLELGDSAVYFCASSRSGQGNYGYTFGSGTRLTVV.

This clonotype has only a few counts. The junction does not match germline at one end; this may be a read error. This chain connects TRBV6-1 to TRBJ2-3; 7 nucleotides agree with TRBD2. This CDR3 is built from 14 residues. Looked up from germline, CDR1 is MNHNS and CDR2 is SASEGT. CDR3 sequence: CASTERRESDTQYF. CDR3 in DNA: TGTGCCAGCACTGAAAGGCGGGAGTCAGATACGCAGTATTTT.

This rearrangement joins TRBV27 to TRBJ2-5; no definite D call. The V gene's germline CDR1 is MNHEY and CDR2 SMNVEV (reference sequence). CDR3 size: 14 residues. V lost 4 bases and J 1 base, leaving 10 bases between the germline ends. CDR3 region: CASSSNRSQETQYF. CDR3 nucleotides: TGTGCCAGCAGTTCGAACAGATCCCAAGAGACCCAGTACTTC.

This rearrangement joins TRBV7-9 to TRBJ2-3; D may be TRBD2 (6 bases). CDR1 and CDR2 (germline): SEHNR, FQNEAQ (reference sequence). Trimming left V 3 bases short and J 6 bases short, with 13 bases between. The CDR3 runs to 14 residues. The CDR3 bases are TGTGCCAGCAGCTTGGGACTCACGGAGGATACGCAGTATTTT. Its protein is CASSLGLTEDTQYF. Using reference TRBV7-9 and TRBJ2-3 for the parts outside the CDR3, the full variable domain is DTGVSQNPRHKITKRGQNVTFRCDPISEHNRLYWYRQTLGQGPEFLTYFQNEAQLEKSRLLSDRFSAERPKGSFSTLEIQRTEQGDSAMYLCASSLGLTEDTQYFGPGTRLTVL.

This clonotype was found a few times. The chain joins TRBV7-9 to TRBJ2-5; possible D gene TRBD1, 5 bases. Germline CDR1 is SEHNR and CDR2 is FQNEAQ (reference sequence). Trimming left V 6 bases short and J 1 base short, with 15 bases between. This CDR3 comprises 15 residues. CDR3 sequence (DNA): TGTGCCAGCAGTAGCCACCAGGGATTCCAAGAGACCCAGTACTTC. This translates into CASSSHQGFQETQYF.

The chain links TRBV5-1 to TRBJ2-7, with D perhaps matching TRBD1 (6 bases). Trimming left V 2 bases short and J 6 bases short, with 15 bases between. This CDR3 comprises 14 residues. Germline CDR1 SGHRS, CDR2 YFSETQ. The CDR3 DNA sequence: TGCGCCAGCAGCTTACACAGGGTTCGGGGCGAGCAGTACTTC. Amino acid sequence: CASSLHRVRGEQYF.

The chain links TRBV11-2 to TRBJ2-1; D possibly corresponds to TRBD2 (5 bases). CDR1 and CDR2 from the germline V gene are SGHAT and FQNNGV. The CDR3 spans 11 residues. With 5 bases removed from V and 9 bases from J, the gap between germline ends came to 8 bases. The CDR3 coding sequence is TGTGCCAGCAGCCCAAGCGGTGAGCAGTTCTTC. Its translation is CASSPSGEQFF.

This clonotype appeared a few times. The chain is built from TRBV10-3 and TRBJ2-5; D possibly uses TRBD1 or TRBD2 (5 bases each). This CDR3 comprises 13 residues. Germline V gives CDR1 ENHRY, CDR2 SYGVKD. Trimming removed 7 bases at V and 4 bases at J, with 13 bases between. The CDR3 loop reads CAIIWDGGETQYF. CDR3 DNA sequence: TGTGCCATCATTTGGGACGGTGGAGAGACCCAGTACTTC.

CDR3 residues: CASSLVVSGSQGEQFF. CDR3 bases: TGCGCCAGCAGCTTGGTTGTTAGCGGGAGTCAGGGTGAGCAGTTCTTC. The rearrangement joins TRBV5-1 to TRBJ2-1; 9 nucleotides match TRBD2. The germline CDR1 and CDR2 sequences are SGHRS and YFSETQ. This CDR3 has 16 residues. The V gene end was trimmed by 0 bases and the J gene end by 9 bases; junction bases not matched to a gene: 10.

This clonotype came up a few times. The chain combines TRBV10-3 with TRBJ1-5; D call uncertain. The germline CDR1 and CDR2 sequences are ENHRY and SYGVKD. The CDR3 sequence is 15 residues long. Trimming removed 2 bases at V and 0 bases at J, with 8 bases between. The CDR3 DNA is TGTGCCATCAGTGAGGGACCGAATAGCAATCAGCCCCAGCATTTT. Its translation is CAISEGPNSNQPQHF.

This clonotype was detected only a few times. The chain employs TRBV12-3 or TRBV12-4 and TRBJ1-1; TRBD1 matches 7 bases. This CDR3 comprises 14 residues. The V gene end was trimmed by 3 bases and the J gene end by 6 bases; junction bases not matched to a gene: 7. The CDR3 nucleotides read TGTGCCAGCAGTTTGACAGGGCCGGTGGCTGAAGCTTTCTTT. Its protein is CASSLTGPVAEAFF.

The chain is built from TRBV29-1 and TRBJ2-1, with 7 bases identical to TRBD2. The CDR3 has 10 residues. Germline lookup yields CDR1 SQVTM and CDR2 ANQGSEA. V gave up 5 bases and J gave up 10 bases; unmatched junction bases: 2. The CDR3 protein is CSVMRGEQFF. The CDR3 DNA follows: TGCAGCGTTATGCGGGGGGAGCAGTTCTTC.